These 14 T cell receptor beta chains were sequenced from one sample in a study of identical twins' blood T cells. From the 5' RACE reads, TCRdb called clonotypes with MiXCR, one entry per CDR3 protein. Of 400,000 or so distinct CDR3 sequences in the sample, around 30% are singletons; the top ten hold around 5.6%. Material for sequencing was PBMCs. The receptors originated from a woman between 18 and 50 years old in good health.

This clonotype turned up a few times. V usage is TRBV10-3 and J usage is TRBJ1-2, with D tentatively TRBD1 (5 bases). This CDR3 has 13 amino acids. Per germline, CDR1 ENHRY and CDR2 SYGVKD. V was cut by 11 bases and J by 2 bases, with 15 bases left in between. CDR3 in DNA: TGTGCCGTCCGGGACTTCCCAAACTATGGCTACACCTTC. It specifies CAVRDFPNYGYTF.

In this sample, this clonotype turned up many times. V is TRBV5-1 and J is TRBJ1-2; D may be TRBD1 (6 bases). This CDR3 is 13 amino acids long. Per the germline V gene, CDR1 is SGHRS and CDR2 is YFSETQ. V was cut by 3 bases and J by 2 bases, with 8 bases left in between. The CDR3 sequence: CASSSGQNYGYTF. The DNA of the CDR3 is TGCGCCAGCAGCTCTGGACAGAACTATGGCTACACCTTC.

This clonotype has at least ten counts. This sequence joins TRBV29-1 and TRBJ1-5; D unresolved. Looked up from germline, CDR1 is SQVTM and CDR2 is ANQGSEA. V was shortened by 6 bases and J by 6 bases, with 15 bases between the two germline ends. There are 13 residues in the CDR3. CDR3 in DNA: TGCAGCGTCCCGGGTACGTTCGGTCAGCCCCAGCATTTT. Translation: CSVPGTFGQPQHF.

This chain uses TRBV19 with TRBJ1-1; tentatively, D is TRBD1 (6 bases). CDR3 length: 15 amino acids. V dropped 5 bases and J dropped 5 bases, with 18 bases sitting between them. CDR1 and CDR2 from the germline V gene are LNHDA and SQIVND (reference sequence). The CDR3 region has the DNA TGTGCCAGTAGTCCCAATTGGGTAGGGGGGACTGAAGCTTTCTTT. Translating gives CASSPNWVGGTEAFF.

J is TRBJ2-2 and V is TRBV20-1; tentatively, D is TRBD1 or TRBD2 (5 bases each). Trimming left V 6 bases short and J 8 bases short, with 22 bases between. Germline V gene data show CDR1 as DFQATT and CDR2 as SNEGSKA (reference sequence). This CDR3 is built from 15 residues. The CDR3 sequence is CSAAGTGPTWGELFF. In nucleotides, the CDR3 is TGCAGTGCAGCTGGGACCGGGCCCACCTGGGGGGAGCTGTTTTTT.

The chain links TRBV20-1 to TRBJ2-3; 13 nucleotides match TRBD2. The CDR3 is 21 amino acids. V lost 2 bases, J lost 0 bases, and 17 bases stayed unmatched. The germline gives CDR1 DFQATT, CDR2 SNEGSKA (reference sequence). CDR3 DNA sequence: TGCAGTGCTAGAAGGGGCCCGGGGACTAGCGGGACGAGTAAGAGCACAGATACGCAGTATTTT. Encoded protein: CSARRGPGTSGTSKSTDTQYF.

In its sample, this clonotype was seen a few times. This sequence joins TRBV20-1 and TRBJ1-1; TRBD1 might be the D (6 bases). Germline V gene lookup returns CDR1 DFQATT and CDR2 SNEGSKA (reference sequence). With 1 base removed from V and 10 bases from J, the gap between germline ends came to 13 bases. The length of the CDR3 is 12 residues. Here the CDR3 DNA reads TGCAGTGCTAGAGTTCGGGAACAGGGAGCTTTCTTT. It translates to CSARVREQGAFF.

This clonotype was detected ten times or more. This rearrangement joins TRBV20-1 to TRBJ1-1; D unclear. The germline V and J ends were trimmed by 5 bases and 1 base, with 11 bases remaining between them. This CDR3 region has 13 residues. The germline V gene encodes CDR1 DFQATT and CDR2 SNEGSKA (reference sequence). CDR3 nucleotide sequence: TGCAGTGCTTTTCGGACGGGGAACACTGAAGCTTTCTTT. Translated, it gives CSAFRTGNTEAFF.

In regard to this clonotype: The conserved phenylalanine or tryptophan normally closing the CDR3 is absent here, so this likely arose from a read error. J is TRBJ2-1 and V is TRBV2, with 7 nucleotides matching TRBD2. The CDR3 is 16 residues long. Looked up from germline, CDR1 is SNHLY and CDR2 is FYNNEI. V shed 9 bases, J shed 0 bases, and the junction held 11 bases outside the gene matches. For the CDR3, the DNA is TGTGCCAGGACGACCGAGGGCGGGAGCTCCTACAATGAGCAGTTCTCC. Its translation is CARTTEGGSSYNEQFS.

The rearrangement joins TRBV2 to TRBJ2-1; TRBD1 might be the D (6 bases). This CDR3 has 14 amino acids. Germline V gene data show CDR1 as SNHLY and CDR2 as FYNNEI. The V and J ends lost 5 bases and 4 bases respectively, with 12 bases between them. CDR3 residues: CASSYYRVYNEQFF. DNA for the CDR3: TGTGCCAGCAGTTACTACAGGGTGTACAATGAGCAGTTCTTC. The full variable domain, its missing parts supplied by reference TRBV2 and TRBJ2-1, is EPEVTQTPSHQVTQMGQEVILRCVPISNHLYFYWYRQILGQKVEFLVSFYNNEISEKSEIFDDQFSVERPDGSNFTLKIRSTKLEDSAMYFCASSYYRVYNEQFFGPGTRLTVL.

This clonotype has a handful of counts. The CDR3: CASSLTENQPQHF. The CDR3 nucleotides read TGTGCCAGCAGCTTAACAGAGAATCAGCCCCAGCATTTT. The chain couples TRBV7-2 to TRBJ1-5, with unresolved D. Germline V gene lookup returns CDR1 SGHTA and CDR2 FQGNSA. The CDR3 totals 13 residues. V dropped 2 bases and J dropped 4 bases, with 6 bases sitting between them.

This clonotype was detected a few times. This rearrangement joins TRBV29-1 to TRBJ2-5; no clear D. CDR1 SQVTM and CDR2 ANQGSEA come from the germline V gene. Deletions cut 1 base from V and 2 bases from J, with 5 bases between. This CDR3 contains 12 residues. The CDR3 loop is CSVEGMQETQYF. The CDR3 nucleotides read TGCAGCGTTGAAGGGATGCAAGAGACCCAGTACTTC.

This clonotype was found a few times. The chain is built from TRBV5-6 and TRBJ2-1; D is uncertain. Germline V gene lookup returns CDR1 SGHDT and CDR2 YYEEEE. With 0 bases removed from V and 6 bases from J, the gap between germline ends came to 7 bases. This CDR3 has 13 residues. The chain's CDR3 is CASSLALINEQFF. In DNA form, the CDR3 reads TGTGCCAGCAGCTTGGCGCTTATCAATGAGCAGTTCTTC.

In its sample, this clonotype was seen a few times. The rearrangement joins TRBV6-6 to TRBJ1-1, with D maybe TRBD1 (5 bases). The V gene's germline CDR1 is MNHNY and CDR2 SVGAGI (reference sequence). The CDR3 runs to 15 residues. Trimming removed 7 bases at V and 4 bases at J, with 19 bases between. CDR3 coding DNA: TGTGCCAGCATTCTTCCCCGCGGCGGGGGCACTGAAGCTTTCTTT. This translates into CASILPRGGGTEAFF.